This TCR beta chain was sequenced for a study of beta chain features in type 1 diabetes (dated by TCRdb to 2017 to 2018). Describing the broader study: Patients and healthy donors did not differ in mean age, gender distribution, total cell number or subset yield. Naive and central memory subsets were obtained from all 28 donors, but regulatory and stem cell-like memory subsets were isolated from only 8 patients and roughly 8 healthy donors. In the study, recently diagnosed type 1 diabetes patients and matched healthy donors were compared on the TCRB repertoires of their sorted circulating CD4+ T cell subsets. A total of around 100 million sorted cells were examined across all samples, and RNA yield correlated strongly with the number of cells per subset.

A distance of 5 bases separates the germline ends of V and J, which lose 2 bases and 6 bases respectively. The CDR3 holds 11 amino acids from the cysteine to the phenylalanine. The read is trimmed to its CDR3 DNA, 33 bases read in frame from base 1. The germline V gene yields MNHEY for CDR1 and SVGAGI for CDR2. Overall results and qualifications from the work: Shorter templates might have been favored by PCR, but patient and control samples were amplified and corrected together, so both groups would have been affected equally by any skew. Type 1 diabetes patients showed a moderate but significant shortening of TCRB CDR3 length in all four CD4+ subsets. HLA sub-analyses involved small numbers of individuals, so any influence of HLA type on TCRB rearrangement remained unresolved. Because cDNA rather than genomic DNA was sequenced, highly expressing activated cells could have been over-represented, although no difference in activation and CD3 levels was found between groups. Naive, central memory and regulatory TCRB repertoires appeared to be more similar among patients than among healthy donors. At VDJ recombination sites, patients with type 1 diabetes made fewer insertions and deleted more nucleotides, a pattern implying thymic rearrangement abnormalities.

To note about this clone: The antigen it recognizes is unknown. Within one base of it there is no much larger clone, and no base qualities were kept.

The entire amount of isolated RNA was reverse transcribed using the High Capacity cDNA Reverse Transcription Kit, so the sequenced TCRB transcripts were expressed ones. Naive, central memory and regulatory T cell samples underwent deep immunoSEQ sequencing, averaging about 3.57 million total reads per sample. Sorted cells were lysed in RLT buffer and RNA was extracted with DNase-treated RNeasy Micro or Mini kits, depending on cell number. To prevent cross-contamination, each cell subset was processed individually, whereas patient and healthy donor samples were processed jointly. The immunoSEQ multiplex PCR was used to amplify TCRB sequences from cDNA, yielding 87-bp fragments that span the CDR3 region. Sequencing of the amplicons was performed on the Illumina HiSeq platform. Regarding the original processing steps: Synthetic template baselines were used to correct PCR bias computationally, reads within Hamming distance 2 were collapsed, and singletons that could not be merged were discarded. Reads were aligned against IMGT so that V, D and J genes, CDR3 length and insertions or deletions at six rearrangement sites could be assigned. Within each subset, clonotype counts were normalized to sorted cell number, and only after that were true diversity and Gini coefficients computed with the tcR R package. Repertoire sharing was quantified using the overlap coefficient calculated on TCRB nucleotide sequences. As stored in TCRdb, this immuneACCESS dataset retains in-frame rearrangements with V and J assigned. A fraction of the clones does not appear; measured against another copy, unresolved V genes explain less than half of the discrepancy, and the remainder lacks a known reason. The V and J calls and the clone size are those of that table, but D and trimming were determined from the DNA. Here the sample has around 200,000 clones; around an eighth occur a single time. About 0.66% of the sample belongs to the ten largest clones.

A single peripheral blood draw of around 100 mL on average was collected from each donor into heparinised tubes. A BD FACSAria II was used to sort naive, central memory, regulatory and stem cell-like memory CD4+ T cells with a panel that included CD45RO, CCR7, CD25, CD127, CD95 and CD27. Purity was above 95% for every sorted population. PBMCs were separated immediately by Lymphoprep density gradient centrifugation and were stained directly, without being cultured. To minimize batch effects, samples were stained and sorted in pairs, one healthy donor with one patient per experiment. This chain is built from TRBV6-5 and TRBJ2-7; there is no confident call for the D gene. Sequenced sample: central memory CD4+ T cells from blood. The TCR originated in a woman under 30 in good health. The CDR3 protein: CASSYLSEQYF. The DNA reads TGTGCCAGCAGTTACCTATCCGAGCAGTACTTC.